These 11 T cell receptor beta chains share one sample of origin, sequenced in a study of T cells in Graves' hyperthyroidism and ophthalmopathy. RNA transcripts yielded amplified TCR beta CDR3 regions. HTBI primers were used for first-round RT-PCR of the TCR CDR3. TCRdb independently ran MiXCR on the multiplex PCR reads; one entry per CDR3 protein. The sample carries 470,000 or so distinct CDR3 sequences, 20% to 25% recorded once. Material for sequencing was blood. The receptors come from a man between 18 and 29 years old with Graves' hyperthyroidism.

The DNA of the CDR3 is TGTGCCAGCAGCCTGGACCGCGACACCGGGGAGCTGTTTTTT. Protein product: CASSLDRDTGELFF. The chain joins TRBV13 to TRBJ2-2, with D uncertain. V was cut by 5 bases and J by 3 bases, with 10 bases left in between. The CDR3 consists of 14 residues. The V gene's germline CDR1 is PRHDT and CDR2 FYEKMQ (reference sequence).

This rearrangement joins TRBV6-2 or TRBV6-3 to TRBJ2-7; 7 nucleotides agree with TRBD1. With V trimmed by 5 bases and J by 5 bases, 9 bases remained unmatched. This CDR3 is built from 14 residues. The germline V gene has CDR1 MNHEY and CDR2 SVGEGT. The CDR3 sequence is CASSRLEGANEQYF. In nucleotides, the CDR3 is TGTGCCAGCAGTCGCTTAGAGGGGGCAAACGAGCAGTACTTC.

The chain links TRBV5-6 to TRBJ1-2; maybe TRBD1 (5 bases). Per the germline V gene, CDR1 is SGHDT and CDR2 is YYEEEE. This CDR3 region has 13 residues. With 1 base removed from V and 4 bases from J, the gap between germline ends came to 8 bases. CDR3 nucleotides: TGTGCCAGCAGCTTGTGGGGCAGCTATGGCTACACCTTC. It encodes CASSLWGSYGYTF.

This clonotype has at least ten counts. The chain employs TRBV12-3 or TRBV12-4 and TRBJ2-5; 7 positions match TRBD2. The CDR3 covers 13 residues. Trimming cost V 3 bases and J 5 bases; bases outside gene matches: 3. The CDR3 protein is CASSFWGGETQYF. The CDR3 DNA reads TGTGCCAGCAGTTTCTGGGGGGGGGAGACCCAGTACTTC.

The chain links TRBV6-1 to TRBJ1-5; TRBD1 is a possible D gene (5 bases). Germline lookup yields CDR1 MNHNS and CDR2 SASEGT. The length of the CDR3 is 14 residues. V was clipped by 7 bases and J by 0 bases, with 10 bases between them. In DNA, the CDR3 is TGTGCCAGCACGGACATTTATAGCAATCAGCCCCAGCATTTT. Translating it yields CASTDIYSNQPQHF.

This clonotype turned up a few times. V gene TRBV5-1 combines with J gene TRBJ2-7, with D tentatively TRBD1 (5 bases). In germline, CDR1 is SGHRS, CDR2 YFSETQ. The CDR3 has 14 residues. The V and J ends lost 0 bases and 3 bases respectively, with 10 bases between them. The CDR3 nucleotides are TGCGCCAGCAGCTTGGTTGCGACAGTCTACGAGCAGTACTTC. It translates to CASSLVATVYEQYF. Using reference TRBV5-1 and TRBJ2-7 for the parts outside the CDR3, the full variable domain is KAGVTQTPRYLIKTRGQQVTLSCSPISGHRSVSWYQQTPGQGLQFLFEYFSETQRNKGNFPGRFSGRQFSNSRSEMNVSTLELGDSALYLCASSLVATVYEQYFGPGTRLTVT.

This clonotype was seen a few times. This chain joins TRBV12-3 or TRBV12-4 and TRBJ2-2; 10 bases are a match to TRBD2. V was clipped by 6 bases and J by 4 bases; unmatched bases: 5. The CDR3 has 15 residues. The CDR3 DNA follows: TGTGCCAGCAGGGTAGCGGGGGGTATCACCGGGGAGCTGTTTTTT. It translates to CASRVAGGITGELFF.

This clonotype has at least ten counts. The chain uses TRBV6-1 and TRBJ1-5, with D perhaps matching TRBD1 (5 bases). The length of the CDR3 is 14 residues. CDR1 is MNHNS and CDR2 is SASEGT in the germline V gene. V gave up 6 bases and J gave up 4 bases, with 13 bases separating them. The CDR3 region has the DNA TGTGCCAGCAGGCCCTCCAGGGCAAATCAGCCCCAGCATTTT. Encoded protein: CASRPSRANQPQHF.

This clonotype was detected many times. The CDR3 DNA follows: TGTGCCACCCGCCAGGGGTTGGACACCGGGGAGCTGTTTTTT. Translating it yields CATRQGLDTGELFF. The chain combines TRBV12-5 with TRBJ2-2, with TRBD1 as a possible D gene (6 bases). CDR1 and CDR2 (germline): LGHNT, FRNRAP. This CDR3 region has 14 residues. The full variable domain, completed using reference TRBV12-5 and TRBJ2-2, is DARVTQTPRHKVTEMGQEVTMRCQPILGHNTVFWYRQTMMQGLELLAYFRNRAPLDDSGMPKDRFSAEMPDATLATLKIQPSEPRDSAVYFCATRQGLDTGELFFGEGSRLTVL.

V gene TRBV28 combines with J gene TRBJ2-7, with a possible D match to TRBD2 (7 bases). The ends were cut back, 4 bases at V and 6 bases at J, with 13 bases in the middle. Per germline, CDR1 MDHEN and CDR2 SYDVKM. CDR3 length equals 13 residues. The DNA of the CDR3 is TGTGCCAGCAGTTCCGGGGGGCTACGCGAGCAGTACTTC. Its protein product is CASSSGGLREQYF.

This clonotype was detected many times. In nucleotides, the CDR3 is TGTGCCAGCAAAGAAGCGGACCAAGAGACCCAGTACTTC. It specifies CASKEADQETQYF. The V and J genes are TRBV12-3 or TRBV12-4 and TRBJ2-5, with a weak D call TRBD2 (5 bases). The CDR3 covers 13 residues. V lost 7 bases and J 0 bases, leaving 9 bases between the germline ends.